These 29 T cell receptor beta chains were sequenced from one sample in a study of vaccination effects on CD4 cells after COVID-19. Profiled with immunoSEQ multiplex PCR; TCRdb holds only in-frame clones, not every one. The repertoire holds about 15,000 clones, with under 80% as singletons. Antigens for these TCRs are unknown. ViraFEST assay sequencing came after antigen-specific CD4+ T cells were expanded with viral peptide pools. Following 10 days of culture, CD4+ T cells were isolated. Subjects were given two BNT162b2 or mRNA-1273 vaccine doses. Sequencing used CD4+ T cells from PBMCs cultured with HCoV-NL63 spike peptides, obtained after COVID-19 vaccination. The receptors shown here come from a human donor who received a COVID-19 vaccine.

The chain joins TRBV29-1 to TRBJ2-3; no clear D gene. Germline V lookup: CDR1 SQVTM, CDR2 ANQGSEA. The CDR3 spans 12 residues. The V end lost 5 bases, the J end lost 2 bases, and 8 bases lay between the germline ends. The CDR3, as DNA: TGCAGCGTTCGTAGGCCCACAGATACGCAGTATTTT. Encoded protein: CSVRRPTDTQYF.

The chain links TRBV18 to TRBJ2-5; the D is unclear. The CDR3 runs 16 residues. CDR1 KGHSH and CDR2 LQKENI come from the germline V gene. Trimming shortened V by 4 bases and J by 2 bases, and 17 bases separated the two germline ends. The CDR3 sequence is CASSQDRFQKQETQYF. DNA of the CDR3: TGTGCCAGCTCACAGGATCGTTTCCAGAAACAAGAGACCCAGTACTTC.

The chain couples TRBV5-1 to TRBJ2-3; D ambiguous. The CDR3 runs to 15 residues. With 2 bases removed from V and 2 bases from J, the gap between germline ends came to 12 bases. The V gene's germline CDR1 is SGHRS and CDR2 YFSETQ. Here the CDR3 DNA reads TGCGCCAGCAGCTTTAATCGATTGGCCACAGATACGCAGTATTTT. Its translation is CASSFNRLATDTQYF.

This chain links TRBV5-4 with TRBJ2-5, with 7 bases matching TRBD1. This CDR3 contains 14 residues. J gave up 4 bases and V 2 bases, and 5 bases lay outside the gene matches. Germline lookup yields CDR1 SGHNT and CDR2 YYREEE (reference sequence). The CDR3 region has the DNA TGTGCCAGCAGCTTAATTACAGGGGTAGAGACCCAGTACTTC. Protein sequence: CASSLITGVETQYF.

The sample holds one count of this clone. The chain joins TRBV4-3 to TRBJ2-5, with 9 nucleotides matching TRBD2. CDR1 and CDR2 (germline): LGHNA, YSLEER. The CDR3 spans 22 residues. Trimming took 1 base from V and 2 from J; bases not matched to a gene: 23. The CDR3 reads CASSQGPAGGSRWDGVQETQYF. DNA of the CDR3: TGCGCCAGCAGCCAAGGTCCGGCGGGGGGGTCTCGATGGGATGGGGTTCAAGAGACCCAGTACTTC.

This chain joins TRBV6-5 and TRBJ2-3; TRBD2 aligns across 7 bases. Germline V gene lookup returns CDR1 MNHEY and CDR2 SVGAGI. The CDR3 is 15 amino acids. V shed 2 bases and J 4 bases; nucleotides not matched to a gene: 6. CDR3 region: CASSYQAGRADTQYF. CDR3 in DNA: TGTGCCAGCAGTTACCAAGCGGGGAGAGCAGATACGCAGTATTTT.

The chain employs TRBV5-1 and TRBJ2-7; maybe TRBD1 (5 bases). The CDR3 runs 14 residues. Trimming shortened V by 1 base and J by 2 bases, and 10 bases separated the two germline ends. Germline CDR1 is SGHRS and CDR2 is YFSETQ. DNA of the CDR3: TGCGCCAGCAGCTTGCAACAGGACGCCTACGAGCAGTACTTC. This translates into CASSLQQDAYEQYF.

This rearrangement joins TRBV28 to TRBJ1-1; D not certain. Germline lookup yields CDR1 MDHEN and CDR2 SYDVKM. The CDR3 extends over 12 amino acids. V was clipped by 7 bases and J by 5 bases, with 11 bases between them. The CDR3 sequence: CASKDGRTEAFF. In nucleotides, the CDR3 is TGTGCCAGCAAGGATGGCAGAACTGAAGCTTTCTTT.

V and J are TRBV28 and TRBJ1-5, with D unclear. The germline V gene encodes CDR1 MDHEN and CDR2 SYDVKM. The V end was cut by 3 bases, the J end by 0 bases, with 9 bases between. The CDR3 consists of 15 residues. CDR3 nucleotide sequence: TGTGCCAGCAGTTTCAACCTCTATAGCAATCAGCCCCAGCATTTT. This translates into CASSFNLYSNQPQHF. The full variable domain, rest sourced from reference TRBV28 and TRBJ1-5, is DVKVTQSSRYLVKRTGEKVFLECVQDMDHENMFWYRQDPGLGLRLIYFSYDVKMKEKGDIPEGYSVSREKKERFSLILESASTNQTSMYLCASSFNLYSNQPQHFGDGTRLSIL.

The chain is built from TRBV7-9 and TRBJ1-2; 8 bases map to TRBD1. This CDR3 has 14 amino acids. CDR1 and CDR2 from the germline V gene are SEHNR and FQNEAQ (reference sequence). J lost 5 bases, V lost 5 bases, and 7 bases had no gene match. The DNA of the CDR3 is TGTGCCAGCAGCCCGCCGGGACAGGAGTATGGCTACACCTTC. As protein: CASSPPGQEYGYTF.

The chain links TRBV7-2 to TRBJ1-2; perhaps TRBD1 as D (5 bases). V lost 10 bases and J 0 bases, leaving 18 bases between the germline ends. CDR3 length equals 15 residues. The germline V gene encodes CDR1 SGHTA and CDR2 FQGNSA. Here the CDR3 reads CATELGGKANYGYTF. For the CDR3, the DNA is TGTGCCACCGAACTGGGGGGGAAAGCTAACTATGGCTACACCTTC. The variable domain in full, completed from reference TRBV7-2 and TRBJ1-2, reads GAGVSQSPSNKVTEKGKDVELRCDPISGHTALYWYRQSLGQGLEFLIYFQGNSAPDKSGLPSDRFSAERTGGSVSTLTIQRTQQEDSAVYLCATELGGKANYGYTFGSGTRLTVV.

This sequence joins TRBV6-1 and TRBJ2-2; 7 nucleotides match TRBD1. This CDR3 has 16 amino acids. Germline CDR1 and CDR2: MNHNS and SASEGT. Trimming cost V 4 bases and J 4 bases; bases outside gene matches: 9. CDR3 bases: TGTGCCAGCAGTGGGGGGACAGTCCCCGGCACCGGGGAGCTGTTTTTT. The encoded protein is CASSGGTVPGTGELFF.

The chain combines TRBV29-1 with TRBJ2-2; no firm D call. The CDR3 consists of 12 residues. V was shortened by 4 bases and J by 7 bases, with 10 bases between the two germline ends. Germline CDR1 reads SQVTM; CDR2 reads ANQGSEA. CDR3 amino acids: CSVGAVGGELFF. Here the CDR3 DNA reads TGCAGCGTTGGGGCGGTCGGCGGGGAGCTGTTTTTT.

The chain has TRBV7-9 and TRBJ1-1; 9 nucleotides align to TRBD1. The CDR3 length is 16 residues. The junction had 8 bases not matched to a gene; V was cut back by 5 bases and J by 1 base. Looked up from germline, CDR1 is SEHNR and CDR2 is FQNEAQ (reference sequence). Here the CDR3 reads CASSPGEGQGNTEAFF. The CDR3 bases are TGTGCCAGCAGCCCAGGGGAGGGACAGGGGAACACTGAAGCTTTCTTT.

V gene TRBV4-3 combines with J gene TRBJ1-5; D gene unclear. The CDR3 has 13 residues. V gave up 2 bases and J gave up 4 bases, with 6 bases separating them. Germline loops: CDR1 LGHNA, CDR2 YSLEER. The CDR3 here is CASSQSRNQPQHF. The CDR3 coding sequence is TGCGCCAGCAGCCAATCCAGAAATCAGCCCCAGCATTTT.

This clone was found a few times. This chain joins TRBV7-3 and TRBJ1-1; weak D call: TRBD1 (5 bases). This CDR3 contains 15 residues. V gave up 5 bases and J gave up 1 base, with 14 bases separating them. In germline, CDR1 is SGHTA, CDR2 FQGTGA. CDR3 sequence: CASSPGGSQNTEAFF. The CDR3 coding sequence is TGTGCCAGCAGCCCTGGGGGTAGTCAGAACACTGAAGCTTTCTTT.

The table lists this clone with a count of one. The rearrangement joins TRBV4-1 to TRBJ2-7; TRBD2 agrees at 7 bases. V shed 1 base, J shed 2 bases, and the junction held 5 bases outside the gene matches. The CDR3 consists of 15 residues. From germline, CDR1 is MGHRA and CDR2 YSYEKL. The CDR3 nucleotides read TGCGCCAGCAGCCAAGGGCTAGCGGCAACCTACGAGCAGTACTTC. It encodes CASSQGLAATYEQYF.

The CDR3 loop is CASSHGTANSPLHF. In DNA form, the CDR3 reads TGTGCCAGCAGCCATGGGACCGCTAATTCACCCCTCCACTTT. J is TRBJ1-6 and V is TRBV3-1 (or the pseudogene TRBV3-2); D is possibly TRBD1 (5 bases). Germline V CDR1 and CDR2: LGHDT, YNNKEL (reference sequence). The CDR3 covers 14 residues. V gave up 3 bases and J gave up 6 bases, with 9 bases separating them.

The V and J genes are TRBV7-6 and TRBJ2-3; a weak D match, TRBD2 (5 bases). Per the germline V gene, CDR1 is SGHVS and CDR2 is FNYEAQ. CDR3 length: 16 residues. V dropped 2 bases and J dropped 1 base, with 13 bases sitting between them. The CDR3: CASSLSLPGGTDTQYF. CDR3 DNA: TGTGCCAGCAGCTTATCTCTACCCGGGGGCACAGATACGCAGTATTTT.

The chain uses TRBV4-2 and TRBJ2-3; D may correspond to TRBD1 or TRBD2 (6 bases each). Trimming left V 4 bases short and J 5 bases short, with 16 bases between. The CDR3 runs to 15 residues. The germline CDR1 and CDR2 sequences are LGHNA and YNFKEQ. This CDR3 reads CASSRNPEGVDTQYF. The CDR3 DNA sequence: TGTGCCAGCAGCCGAAATCCGGAGGGGGTAGATACGCAGTATTTT.

This clone was counted a few times. The chain couples TRBV11-2 to TRBJ2-7; D call uncertain. The CDR3 sequence is 11 residues long. Trimming pared 6 bases from V and 4 bases from J, leaving 7 bases between. Germline V gives CDR1 SGHAT, CDR2 FQNNGV. As DNA, the CDR3 is TGTGCCAGCAGATTAAGTTACGAGCAGTACTTC. It specifies CASRLSYEQYF.

V usage is TRBV10-3 and J usage is TRBJ1-3, with D hard to call. Between the trimmed V and J ends, which lost 2 bases and 0 bases, there was a span of 8 bases. The CDR3 totals 15 residues. Looked up from germline, CDR1 is ENHRY and CDR2 is SYGVKD. CDR3 DNA sequence: TGTGCCATCAGTGAGGGGTTAGTCTCTGGAAACACCATATATTTT. Residues: CAISEGLVSGNTIYF.

The chain has TRBV28 and TRBJ1-1; 7 bases are shared with TRBD1. Germline CDR1 MDHEN, CDR2 SYDVKM. Unmatched junction bases numbered 7, after V lost 5 bases and J lost 1 base. The CDR3 has 15 amino acids. DNA of the CDR3: TGTGCCAGCAGTCGGGCGGGACAGCAGAACACTGAAGCTTTCTTT. This codes for CASSRAGQQNTEAFF. Full variable domain (rest looked up from reference TRBV28 and TRBJ1-1): DVKVTQSSRYLVKRTGEKVFLECVQDMDHENMFWYRQDPGLGLRLIYFSYDVKMKEKGDIPEGYSVSREKKERFSLILESASTNQTSMYLCASSRAGQQNTEAFFGQGTRLTVV.

CDR3 amino acids: CAWRYRGLNYGYTF. The CDR3 DNA reads as TGTGCCTGGCGTTACAGGGGGCTGAACTATGGCTACACCTTC. The gene calls are TRBV30 and TRBJ1-2; TRBD1 agrees at 9 bases. Germline values: CDR1 GTSNPN, CDR2 SVGIG (reference sequence). The CDR3 totals 14 residues. V shed 5 bases, J shed 2 bases, and the junction held 6 bases outside the gene matches.

This clone was picked up one time. This chain uses TRBV7-9 with TRBJ2-5, with D unresolved. Between the trimmed V and J ends, which lost 1 base and 2 bases, there was a span of 8 bases. There are 14 residues in the CDR3. The germline CDR1 and CDR2 sequences are SEHNR and FQNEAQ (reference sequence). The CDR3 coding sequence is TGTGCCAGCAGCTTAGTAAGTGGGCAAGAGACCCAGTACTTC. Amino acid sequence: CASSLVSGQETQYF.

The J gene is TRBJ2-2, the V gene TRBV2; TRBD1 or TRBD2 may be the D gene (5 bases each). Germline V gene sequence: CDR1 SNHLY, CDR2 FYNNEI. The CDR3 length is 13 residues. V lost 10 bases and J 1 base, leaving 10 bases between the germline ends. This CDR3 is CAKGRQNTGELFF. The DNA of the CDR3 is TGTGCCAAGGGACGTCAGAACACCGGGGAGCTGTTTTTT.

The rearrangement joins TRBV4-2 to TRBJ1-3; 7 nucleotides agree with TRBD1. V lost 0 bases to trimming and J lost 7 bases; unmatched junction nucleotides: 9. The CDR3 consists of 16 residues. The V gene's germline CDR1 is LGHNA and CDR2 YNFKEQ. The CDR3 DNA is TGTGCCAGCAGCCAAGAGACCGGGACAGTCGGCAACACCATATATTTT. Its protein is CASSQETGTVGNTIYF.

This sequence joins TRBV5-5 and TRBJ2-7, with TRBD1 matching 7 bases. The trim removed 4 bases at V and 2 bases at J, leaving 12 bases unmatched. This CDR3 has 16 amino acids. Germline lookup yields CDR1 SGHKS and CDR2 YYEKEE (reference sequence). The CDR3: CASSTTGQNPAYEQYF. As DNA, the CDR3 is TGTGCCAGCAGCACAACGGGACAGAATCCCGCCTACGAGCAGTACTTC. The variable domain in full, with the rest retrieved from reference TRBV5-5 and TRBJ2-7, is DAGVTQSPTHLIKTRGQQVTLRCSPISGHKSVSWYQQVLGQGPQFIFQYYEKEERGRGNFPDRFSARQFPNYSSELNVNALLLGDSALYLCASSTTGQNPAYEQYFGPGTRLTVT.

This clone showed up just once. The chain recombines TRBV18 with TRBJ2-6; weak D call: TRBD2 (5 bases). V gave up 2 bases and J gave up 0 bases, with 11 bases separating them. This CDR3 is 17 amino acids long. Germline V lookup: CDR1 KGHSH, CDR2 LQKENI. For the CDR3, the DNA is TGTGCCAGCTCACCAGCCGGGGTCGACTCTGGGGCCAACGTCCTGACTTTC. Its translation is CASSPAGVDSGANVLTF.